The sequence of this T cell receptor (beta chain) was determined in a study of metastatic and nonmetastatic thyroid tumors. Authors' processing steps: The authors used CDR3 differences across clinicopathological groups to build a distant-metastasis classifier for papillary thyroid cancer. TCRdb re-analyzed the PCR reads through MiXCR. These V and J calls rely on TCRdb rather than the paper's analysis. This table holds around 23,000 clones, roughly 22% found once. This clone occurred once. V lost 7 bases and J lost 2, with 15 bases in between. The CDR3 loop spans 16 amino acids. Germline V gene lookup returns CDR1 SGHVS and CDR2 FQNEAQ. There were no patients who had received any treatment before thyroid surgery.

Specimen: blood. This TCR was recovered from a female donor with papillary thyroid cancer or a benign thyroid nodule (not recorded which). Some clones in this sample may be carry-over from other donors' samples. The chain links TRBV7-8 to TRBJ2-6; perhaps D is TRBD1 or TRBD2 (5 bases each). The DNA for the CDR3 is TGTGCCAGCACCCGAGGGGTGGGTGCTGGGGCCAACGTCCTGACTTTC. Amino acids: CASTRGVGAGANVLTF.